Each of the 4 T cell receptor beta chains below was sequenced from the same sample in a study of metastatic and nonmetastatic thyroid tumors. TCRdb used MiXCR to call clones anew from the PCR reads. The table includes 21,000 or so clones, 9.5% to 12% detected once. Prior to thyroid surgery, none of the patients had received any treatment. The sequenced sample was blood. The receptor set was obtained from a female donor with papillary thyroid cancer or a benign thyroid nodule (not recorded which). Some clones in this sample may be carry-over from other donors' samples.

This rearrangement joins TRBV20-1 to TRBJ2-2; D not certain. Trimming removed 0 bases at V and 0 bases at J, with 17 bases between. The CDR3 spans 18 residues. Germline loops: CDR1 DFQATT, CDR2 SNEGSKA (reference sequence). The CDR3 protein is CSARDLAGGRTNTGELFF. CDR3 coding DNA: TGCAGTGCTAGAGATCTGGCTGGTGGCAGGACGAACACCGGGGAGCTGTTTTTT.

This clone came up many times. CDR3 amino acids: CASSTDSHRRNTIYF. The CDR3 nucleotides are TGTGCCAGCAGCACGGACAGTCATCGTCGAAACACCATATATTTT. This rearrangement joins TRBV7-2 to TRBJ1-3; TRBD1 is a possible D gene (6 bases). Trimming removed 5 bases at V and 5 bases at J, with 16 bases between. The germline V gene has CDR1 SGHTA and CDR2 FQGNSA. The CDR3 consists of 15 residues.

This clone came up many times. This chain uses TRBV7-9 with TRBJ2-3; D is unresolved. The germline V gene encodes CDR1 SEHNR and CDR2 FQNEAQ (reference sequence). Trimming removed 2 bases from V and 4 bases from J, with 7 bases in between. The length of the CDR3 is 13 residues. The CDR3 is CASSLSSSDTQYF. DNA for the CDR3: TGTGCCAGCAGCTTAAGTTCCTCAGATACGCAGTATTTT.

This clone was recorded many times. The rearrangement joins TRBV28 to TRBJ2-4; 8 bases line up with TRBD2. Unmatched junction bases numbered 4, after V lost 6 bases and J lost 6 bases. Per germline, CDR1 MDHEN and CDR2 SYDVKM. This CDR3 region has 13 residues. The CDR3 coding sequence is TGTGCCAGCAGCCCGAGCGGGAGAAACATTCAGTACTTC. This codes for CASSPSGRNIQYF. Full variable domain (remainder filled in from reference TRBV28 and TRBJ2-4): DVKVTQSSRYLVKRTGEKVFLECVQDMDHENMFWYRQDPGLGLRLIYFSYDVKMKEKGDIPEGYSVSREKKERFSLILESASTNQTSMYLCASSPSGRNIQYFGAGTRLSVL.